This TCR beta chain stems from a study of a mutant IDH1 vaccine in newly diagnosed glioma (dated by TCRdb to the early 2020s). With regard to the full study: The approximately 29 treated patients were roughly 60% male and roughly 40% female, with a mean age of around 40 years. Longitudinal TCRB deep sequencing was performed for about two dozen treated patients wherever samples were available for exploratory analyses. Peripheral blood samples were drawn at six visits, namely V03 (baseline), V05, V07, V10, V12 and V13. Prior to enrollment, standard therapy consisting of radiotherapy alone, temozolomide alone, or radiochemotherapy with temozolomide had been administered to patients, with the combination being received by most patients. The research as a whole found: PBMC samples for TCRB deep sequencing were selected based on availability. According to the authors, sample limitations meant that analyses of patient blood samples could not be reproduced. Pseudoprogression seemed to be unrelated to changes in the top peripheral T cell clonotypes found by TCRB sequencing. Across multiple MHC alleles, vaccine-induced immune responses were seen in just over 90% of patients.

Based on the germline V gene, the CDR1 and CDR2 sequences are SGHRS and YFSETQ. From the cysteine through the phenylalanine, the CDR3 covers 14 amino acids. Just CDR3 DNA is preserved here, 42 bases in frame from base 1. Trimming takes 1 base from V and 3 bases from J, and the germline ends sit 11 bases apart. Library preparation employed the immunoSEQ multiplex PCR assay. The hsTCRB Kit was used according to the manufacturer's protocol to amplify rearranged TCR beta chain sequences. TCRB libraries were sequenced on an Illumina MiSeq. Concerning the study's data processing: The proprietary platform of the kit vendor was used for demultiplexing, trimming and gene mapping. What TCRdb holds here is the immuneACCESS table cut down to in-frame rearrangements. Part of the clones is not present; checked against another copy, under half of the missing clones reflect an unresolved V gene, and the others are unexplained. Clone size and V and J calls were adopted from that table, with D and trimming inferred from the DNA. The sample includes approximately 92,000 clones, with roughly 80% observed a single time. Jointly, the top ten make up 7.4% of the sample.

Interpreted using the paper, the time point label stands for: baseline, week 1 (first vaccination visit). The treatment or condition label of this sample denotes: pre-vaccination baseline after standard-of-care therapy. Newly diagnosed WHO grade 3 or 4 IDH1-mutant astrocytomas showing loss of nuclear ATRX were present in the donors. The samples were drawn from NOA16, a multicentre, single-arm, open-label phase I trial in Germany that tested a mutant IDH1 peptide vaccine in humans for the first time. For immunogenicity testing, the blood drawn at visit V03 was used as the baseline sample. Genomic DNA for TCRB sequencing was extracted from EDTA blood using the DNeasy Blood and Tissue Kit. With regard to this clone: This receptor's antigen is unknown. Per-base qualities were not stored, and no clone one base away is much larger.

This receptor was obtained from a woman aged 50 to 60 with glioma. Sequenced here: PBMCs, sampled from a glioma patient treated with radiotherapy, temozolomide or both. The sequence joins TRBV5-1 to TRBJ2-7; a tentative D call is TRBD1 (6 bases match). The CDR3 in this case is CASSLLQGHYEQYF. The bases are TGCGCCAGCAGCTTGTTACAGGGTCACTACGAGCAGTACTTC.